The clone carrying this T cell receptor (beta chain) has only a few counts. CDR1 is MDHEN and CDR2 is SYDVKM in the germline V gene. The CDR3 covers 15 residues. Between the trimmed V and J ends, which lost 5 bases and 6 bases, there was a span of 17 bases. This sample is drawn from a study of regulatory T cells in long-lasting Graves disease. Regarding time point: persistent/refractory GD, antithyroid drugs over 5 years with positive TRAb. Extracted PBMC RNA gave rise to the TCR library. Assembly of TCR beta libraries relied on iRepertoire HTBI primers together with Arm-PCR of CDR3 regions. TCRdb independently ran MiXCR on the multiplex PCR reads; one entry per CDR3 protein. In the table there are 450,000 or so distinct CDR3 sequences, about 20% of which are singletons.

Sample: peripheral blood mononuclear cells (PBMCs), taken when the disease was refractory, from a patient treated with antithyroid drugs. The rearrangement links TRBV28 to TRBJ1-5; possible D gene TRBD1, 6 bases. This receptor was taken from a female donor with Graves disease. This chain's CDR3 is CASSQGQSRSQPQHF. CDR3 DNA: TGTGCCAGCAGTCAAGGACAGAGTAGGAGTCAGCCCCAGCATTTT.